This TCR beta chain originates from a study of T cells in Graves' hyperthyroidism and ophthalmopathy. Trimming at V came to 5 bases and at J to 2 bases, leaving 7 bases not matched to a gene. Germline V gene data show CDR1 as SGHAT and CDR2 as FQNNGV. This CDR3 has 15 amino acids. Study-wide results and caveats: Blood samples included most of the expanded thyroid clonotypes exceeding 0.001.

RNA transcripts gave rise to amplified TCR beta CDR3 regions. The study used the HTBI primer set for a first-round RT-PCR of the TCR CDR3. In TCRdb, the multiplex PCR reads were re-called with MiXCR into one record per CDR3 protein. The data hold 470,000 or so distinct CDR3 sequences, with around 21% observed a single time. This clonotype was detected ten times or more. As yet, its antigen is unknown. The origin of this receptor is a man between 18 and 35 years old with Graves' hyperthyroidism. What was sequenced was blood. The J gene is TRBJ2-7, the V gene TRBV11-2; 9 bases agree with TRBD1. CDR3 nucleotides: TGTGCCAGCAGCCCTTGGACAGGGGCCCCCTACGAGCAGTACTTC. This encodes CASSPWTGAPYEQYF. The variable domain in full, with the rest retrieved from reference TRBV11-2 and TRBJ2-7, is EAGVAQSPRYKIIEKRQSVAFWCNPISGHATLYWYQQILGQGPKLLIQFQNNGVVDDSQLPKDRFSAERLKGVDSTLKIQPAKLEDSAVYLCASSPWTGAPYEQYFGPGTRLTVT.